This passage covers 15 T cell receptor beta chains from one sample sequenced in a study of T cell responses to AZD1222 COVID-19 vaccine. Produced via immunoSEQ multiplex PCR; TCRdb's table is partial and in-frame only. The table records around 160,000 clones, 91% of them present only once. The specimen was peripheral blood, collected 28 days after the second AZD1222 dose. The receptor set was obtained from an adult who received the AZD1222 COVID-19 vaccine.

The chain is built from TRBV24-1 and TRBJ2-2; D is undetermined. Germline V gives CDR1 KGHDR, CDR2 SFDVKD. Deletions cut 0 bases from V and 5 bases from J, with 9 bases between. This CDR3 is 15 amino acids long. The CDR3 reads CATSDLHLGTGELFF. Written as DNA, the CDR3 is TGTGCCACCAGTGATTTGCATCTGGGGACCGGGGAGCTGTTTTTT.

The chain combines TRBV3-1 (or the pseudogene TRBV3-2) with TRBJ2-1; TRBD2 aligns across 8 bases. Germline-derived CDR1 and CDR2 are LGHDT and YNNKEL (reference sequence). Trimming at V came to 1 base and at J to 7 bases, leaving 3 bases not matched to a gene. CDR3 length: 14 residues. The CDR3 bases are TGTGCCAGCAGCCAAGGACTAGCGTTAAATGAGCAGTTCTTC. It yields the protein CASSQGLALNEQFF.

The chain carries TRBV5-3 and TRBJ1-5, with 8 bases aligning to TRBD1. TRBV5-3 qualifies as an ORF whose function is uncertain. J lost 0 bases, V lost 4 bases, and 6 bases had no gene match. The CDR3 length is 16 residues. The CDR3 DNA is TGTGCCAGAAGCAAGGGCAGGGGGCTTAGCAATCAGCCCCAGCATTTT. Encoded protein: CARSKGRGLSNQPQHF.

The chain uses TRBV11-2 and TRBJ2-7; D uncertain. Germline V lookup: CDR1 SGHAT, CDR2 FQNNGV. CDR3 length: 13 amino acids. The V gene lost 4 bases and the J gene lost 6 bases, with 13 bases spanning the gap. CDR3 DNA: TGTGCCAGCAGCTCCCCTGAGTGGGGCGAGCAGTACTTC. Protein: CASSSPEWGEQYF.

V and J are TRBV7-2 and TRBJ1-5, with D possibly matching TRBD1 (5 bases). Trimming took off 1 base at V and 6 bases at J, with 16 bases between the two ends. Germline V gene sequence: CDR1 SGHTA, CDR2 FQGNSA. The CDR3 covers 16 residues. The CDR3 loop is CASSLGGGDPRQPQHF. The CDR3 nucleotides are TGTGCCAGCAGCTTAGGGGGAGGGGACCCCCGTCAGCCCCAGCATTTT.

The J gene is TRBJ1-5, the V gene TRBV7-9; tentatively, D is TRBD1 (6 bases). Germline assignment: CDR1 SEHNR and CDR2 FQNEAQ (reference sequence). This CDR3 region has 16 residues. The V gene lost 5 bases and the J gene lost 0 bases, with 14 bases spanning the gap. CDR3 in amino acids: CASSASSGVSNQPQHF. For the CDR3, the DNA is TGTGCCAGCAGCGCGTCCTCAGGGGTTAGCAATCAGCCCCAGCATTTT.

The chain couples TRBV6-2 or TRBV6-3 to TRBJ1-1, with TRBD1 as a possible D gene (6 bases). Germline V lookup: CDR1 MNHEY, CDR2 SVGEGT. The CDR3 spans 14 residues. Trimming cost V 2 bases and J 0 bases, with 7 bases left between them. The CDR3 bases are TGTGCCAGCAGTTACGGGGGGCTGAACACTGAAGCTTTCTTT. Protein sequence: CASSYGGLNTEAFF.

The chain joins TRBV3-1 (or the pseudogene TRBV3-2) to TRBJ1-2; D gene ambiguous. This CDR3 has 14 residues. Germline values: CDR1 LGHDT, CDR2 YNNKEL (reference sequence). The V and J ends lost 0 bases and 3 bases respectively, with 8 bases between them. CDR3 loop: CASSQEDGYYGYTF. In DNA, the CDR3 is TGTGCCAGCAGCCAAGAGGACGGTTACTATGGCTACACCTTC.

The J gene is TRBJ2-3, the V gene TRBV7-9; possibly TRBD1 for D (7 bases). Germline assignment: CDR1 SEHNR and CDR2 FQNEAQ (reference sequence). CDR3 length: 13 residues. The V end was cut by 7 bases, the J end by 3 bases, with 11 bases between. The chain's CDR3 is CASKEGATDTQYF. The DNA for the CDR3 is TGTGCCAGCAAGGAGGGGGCAACAGATACGCAGTATTTT.

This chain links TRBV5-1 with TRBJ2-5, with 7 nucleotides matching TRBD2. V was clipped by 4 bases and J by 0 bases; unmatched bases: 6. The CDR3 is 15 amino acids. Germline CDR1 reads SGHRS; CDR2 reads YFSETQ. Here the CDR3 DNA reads TGCGCCAGCAGCAGTCGCGGGACTAACCAAGAGACCCAGTACTTC. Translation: CASSSRGTNQETQYF.

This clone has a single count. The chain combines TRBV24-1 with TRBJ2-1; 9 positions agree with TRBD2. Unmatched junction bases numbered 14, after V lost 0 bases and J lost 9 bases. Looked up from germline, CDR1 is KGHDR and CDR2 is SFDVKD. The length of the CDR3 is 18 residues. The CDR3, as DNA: TGTGCCACCAGTGATTTGATTGGTTGGGGACTAGCTCATCCTGAGCAGTTCTTC. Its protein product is CATSDLIGWGLAHPEQFF.

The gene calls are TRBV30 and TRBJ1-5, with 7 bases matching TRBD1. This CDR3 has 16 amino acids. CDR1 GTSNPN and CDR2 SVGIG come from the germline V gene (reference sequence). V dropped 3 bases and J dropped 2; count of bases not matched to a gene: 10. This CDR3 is CAWRGAGTVGNQPQHF. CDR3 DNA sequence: TGTGCCTGGAGGGGAGCCGGGACAGTTGGCAATCAGCCCCAGCATTTT.

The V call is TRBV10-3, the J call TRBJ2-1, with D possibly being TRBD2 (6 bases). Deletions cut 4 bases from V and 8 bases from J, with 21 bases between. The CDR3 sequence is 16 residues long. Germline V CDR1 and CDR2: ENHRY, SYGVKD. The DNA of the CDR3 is TGTGCCATCAGTGTATCCACGGGGGTAACATCGGATGAGCAGTTCTTC. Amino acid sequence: CAISVSTGVTSDEQFF.

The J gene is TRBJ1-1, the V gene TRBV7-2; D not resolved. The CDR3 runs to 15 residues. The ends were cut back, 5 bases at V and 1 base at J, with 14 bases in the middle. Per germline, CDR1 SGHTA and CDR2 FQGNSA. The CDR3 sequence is CASSPRHNRNTEAFF. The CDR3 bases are TGTGCCAGCAGCCCCCGACATAATCGGAACACTGAAGCTTTCTTT.

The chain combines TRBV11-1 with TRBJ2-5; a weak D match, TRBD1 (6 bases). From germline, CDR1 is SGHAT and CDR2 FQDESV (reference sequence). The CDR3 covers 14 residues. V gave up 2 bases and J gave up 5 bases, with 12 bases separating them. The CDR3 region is CASSLSQGRETQYF. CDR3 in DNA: TGTGCCAGCAGCTTATCTCAGGGGCGGGAGACCCAGTACTTC.